These T cell receptor beta chains were read from a single sample in a study of Graves' ophthalmopathy and Graves' hyperthyroidism. TCRdb ran MiXCR on the multiplex PCR reads and lists one entry per CDR3 protein. The data contain around 1,200,000 distinct CDR3 sequences, roughly two fifths of them seen just once; the ten biggest clones take up more than 9.5%. The material sequenced was peripheral blood or thyroid tissue (not recorded which). The receptors stem from an adult man with Graves' hyperthyroidism. CDR3s include the opening cysteine and the closing phenylalanine or tryptophan. D genes are given only for firm matches. The listing skips clone size in some rows; elsewhere it reads once, few, many or a size class.

clone_size: -
j_call: TRBJ2-7
d_call: TRBD1
v_call: TRBV7-2
cdr3_nt: TGTGCCAGCAGCTACTTCCAGGGGGTCACCTACGAGCAGTACTTC
cdr3_aa: CASSYFQGVTYEQYF

clone_size: -
j_call: TRBJ2-2
d_call: -
v_call: TRBV29-1
cdr3_nt: TGCAGCGTTGAAAAAGGGGAGCTGTTTTTT
cdr3_aa: CSVEKGELFF

clone_size: few
j_call: TRBJ2-5
d_call: -
v_call: TRBV27
cdr3_nt: TGTGCCAGCAGTTCAACCGACTGGCGGGCGGGGGCCTTAGGGACCCAGTACTTC
cdr3_aa: CASSSTDWRAGALGTQYF

clone_size: many
j_call: TRBJ1-2
d_call: -
v_call: TRBV6-5
cdr3_nt: TGTGCCAGCAGTTACTCTCCCAGACAGGCTCTAGGCTACACCTTC
cdr3_aa: CASSYSPRQALGYTF

clone_size: few
j_call: TRBJ2-7
d_call: TRBD1
v_call: TRBV10-3
cdr3_nt: TGTGCCAGCAGCCCCCTGGACAGGGCGGGGAGCGAGCAGTACTTC
cdr3_aa: CASSPLDRAGSEQYF

clone_size: many
j_call: TRBJ2-5
d_call: -
v_call: TRBV7-7
cdr3_nt: TGTGCCAGCAGCTTAGCAGCTAGAGAGACCCAGTACTTC
cdr3_aa: CASSLAARETQYF

clone_size: many
j_call: TRBJ2-5
d_call: TRBD2
v_call: TRBV20-1
cdr3_nt: TGCAGTGCTAGAGGGTTCTTGGCTAGCGGGGGTGAGACCCAGTACTTC
cdr3_aa: CSARGFLASGGETQYF

clone_size: -
j_call: TRBJ1-2
d_call: -
v_call: TRBV7-9
cdr3_nt: TGTGCCAGCAGCCTAGAACAAAAACAGGGAGAGGACTATGGCTACACCTTC
cdr3_aa: CASSLEQKQGEDYGYTF

clone_size: -
j_call: TRBJ2-5
d_call: -
v_call: TRBV29-1
cdr3_nt: TGCAGCGTTGTCAGGAATCAAGAGACCCAGTACTTC
cdr3_aa: CSVVRNQETQYF

clone_size: few
j_call: TRBJ1-3
d_call: -
v_call: TRBV6-6
cdr3_nt: TGTGCCAGCACCATCGGAGAAGCGTTAAACACCATATATTTT
cdr3_aa: CASTIGEALNTIYF

clone_size: -
j_call: TRBJ1-1
d_call: TRBD1
v_call: TRBV10-3
cdr3_nt: TGTGCCACCGGTCTTGTCGGCGGGACAGGGGCTGAAGCTTTCTTT
cdr3_aa: CATGLVGGTGAEAFF

clone_size: -
j_call: TRBJ1-4
d_call: -
v_call: TRBV30
cdr3_nt: TGTGCCTGGAGCGGTGTACCGTTGGGGGAAAAACTGTTTTTT
cdr3_aa: CAWSGVPLGEKLFF

clone_size: once
j_call: TRBJ1-2
d_call: TRBD1
v_call: TRBV29-1
cdr3_nt: TGCAGCAGTCGGGACAGCAACTATGGCTACACCTTC
cdr3_aa: CSSRDSNYGYTF

clone_size: -
j_call: TRBJ1-3
d_call: -
v_call: TRBV29-1
cdr3_nt: TGCAGCGTTGAAGGGTGGGGAACGAGCTCTGGAAACACCATATATTTT
cdr3_aa: CSVEGWGTSSGNTIYF

clone_size: -
j_call: TRBJ2-7
d_call: TRBD2
v_call: TRBV7-2
cdr3_nt: TGTGCCAGCAGTTTATCGGCGGCGGGAGCCAACGAGCAGTACTTC
cdr3_aa: CASSLSAAGANEQYF

clone_size: few
j_call: TRBJ1-6
d_call: -
v_call: TRBV7-2
cdr3_nt: TGCGCCAGCAGCCAAGATTTTAAAGGTGCCAGAATTTCACCCCTCCACTTT
cdr3_aa: CASSQDFKGARISPLHF

clone_size: -
j_call: TRBJ2-1
d_call: TRBD2
v_call: TRBV5-1
cdr3_nt: TGCGCCAGCAGTCTAGTTTTGGCTAGCGGTACCGCTCAGTTCTTC
cdr3_aa: CASSLVLASGTAQFF

clone_size: once
j_call: TRBJ1-5
d_call: -
v_call: TRBV10-3
cdr3_nt: TGTGCCAGCAATGTGGACAGAGTCAATCAGCCCCAGCATTTT
cdr3_aa: CASNVDRVNQPQHF

clone_size: many
j_call: TRBJ2-7
d_call: -
v_call: TRBV2
cdr3_nt: TGTGCCAGCAGGGACGCAGATTCCTACGAGCAGTACTTC
cdr3_aa: CASRDADSYEQYF

clone_size: -
j_call: TRBJ1-2
d_call: -
v_call: TRBV9
cdr3_nt: TGTGCCAGCAGCGTAGGGGCGGATACACTTAACTATGGCTACACCTTC
cdr3_aa: CASSVGADTLNYGYTF

clone_size: few
j_call: TRBJ2-2
d_call: TRBD2
v_call: TRBV12-3/TRBV12-4
cdr3_nt: TGTGCCAGCAGATCAAGCGGGATGAACACCGGGGAGCTGTTTTTT
cdr3_aa: CASRSSGMNTGELFF

clone_size: -
j_call: TRBJ2-5
d_call: -
v_call: TRBV12-3/TRBV12-4
cdr3_nt: TGTGCCAGCAGGGCCGAGGGAAGGAATCAGCCCCAGTACTTC
cdr3_aa: CASRAEGRNQPQYF

clone_size: -
j_call: TRBJ2-7
d_call: -
v_call: TRBV20-1
cdr3_nt: TGCAGTGCGGGAAGGGAGTTTACCTACGAGCGGTACTTC
cdr3_aa: CSAGREFTYERYF

clone_size: -
j_call: TRBJ2-7
d_call: TRBD1
v_call: TRBV10-3
cdr3_nt: TGTGCCATCAGTGAGACAAACAGGGGGCTTGACGAGCAGTACTTC
cdr3_aa: CAISETNRGLDEQYF

clone_size: -
j_call: TRBJ1-1
d_call: -
v_call: TRBV5-1
cdr3_nt: TGCGCCAGCAGCTTGTCGTCTCACCGGCGGACTGAAGCTTTCTTT
cdr3_aa: CASSLSSHRRTEAFF

clone_size: -
j_call: TRBJ2-5
d_call: -
v_call: TRBV10-3
cdr3_nt: TGTGCCATCAGTTACTCGTCGATCGAGACCCAGTACTTC
cdr3_aa: CAISYSSIETQYF

clone_size: few
j_call: TRBJ1-4
d_call: -
v_call: TRBV25-1
cdr3_nt: TGTGCCAGCAGCTTGGGTTCCATGGGTGCTAATGAAAAACTGTTTTTT
cdr3_aa: CASSLGSMGANEKLFF

clone_size: many
j_call: TRBJ2-7
d_call: -
v_call: TRBV25-1
cdr3_nt: TGTGCCAGCAGTCCTAGGACCGACCAAACCTACGAGCAGTACTTC
cdr3_aa: CASSPRTDQTYEQYF

clone_size: many
j_call: TRBJ2-7
d_call: -
v_call: TRBV9
cdr3_nt: TGTGCCAGCAGCAAAAGGACGGACTCCTACGAGCAGTACTTC
cdr3_aa: CASSKRTDSYEQYF